This TCR beta chain was identified in a study of CD8 T cells in ankylosing spondylitis. Study-level points and caveats: A number of the motif variants had already been described in reactive arthritis synovial fluid and blood. Disease-linked clones reportedly showed significant enrichment in matched ankylosing spondylitis synovial fluid. Apparently characteristic of ankylosing spondylitis blood was a TCR beta motif (fewer than 10 highly homologous variants).

As to this clonotype: The antigen is unknown.

Each CDR3 protein is one row after TCRdb ran MiXCR on the 5' RACE reads. The table has approximately 550,000 distinct CDR3 sequences, more than 9.5% seen once. The germline CDR1 and CDR2 sequences are SGHTA and FQGNSA. The CDR3 runs to 15 residues. The germline V and J ends were trimmed by 2 bases and 3 bases, with 10 bases remaining between them. The TCR comes from a male donor with ankylosing spondylitis. V gene TRBV7-2 combines with J gene TRBJ2-2; D is unresolved. The sequencing sample was made of blood, either unsorted or a sorted T cell fraction (not recorded which). This CDR3 is CASSLYPVDTGELFF. The CDR3 DNA is TGTGCCAGCAGCTTATATCCGGTGGACACCGGGGAGCTGTTTTTT.